The T cell receptor (beta chain) described here comes from a study of CXCR3-negative and CXCR3-positive naive CD8 T cells. Study in general: A total of 120 million to 150 million TRB reads was generated, with about 1.5 +/- 0.3 million per library. General study points: The study found more hydrophobic TRB CDR3s in CXCR3-positive naive cells than in CXCR3-negative naive cells.

A CD45RO-CCR7+CD27+CD95- phenotype identified naive CD8+ T cells. The libraries of TRB cDNA were constructed through 5' RACE using UMI labels. Using the 5' RACE reads, TCRdb records one entry per CDR3 protein without DNA. This sample contains some 99,000 distinct CDR3 sequences. A note on this clonotype: Its antigen is unknown.

CDR3 size: 15 residues. Per germline, CDR1 KGHSH and CDR2 LQKENI. V usage is TRBV18 and J usage is TRBJ2-3; with no DNA, the TCRdb D assignment of TRBD2 cannot be verified. The receptor comes from a human donor in good health. Some clones in this sample may be carry-over from other donors' samples. Sequenced: naive CXCR3+ CD8+ T cells from blood. The subset here: CD45RO-CCR7+CD27+CD95- naive CD8+ T cells expressing CXCR3 (TNR3+). CDR3 region: CASSPEGPTTDTQYF. Filled out from reference TRBV18 and TRBJ2-3, the complete variable domain reads NAGVMQNPRHLVRRRGQEARLRCSPMKGHSHVYWYRQLPEEGLKFMVYLQKENIIDESGMPKERFSAEFPKEGPSILRIQQVVRGDSAAYFCASSPEGPTTDTQYFGPGTRLTVL.